A selection of T cell receptor beta chains follows, all from one sample in a study of cytotoxic CD8 clonotypes in ibrutinib-treated CLL. Some clones are missing from TCRdb's copy, which holds only in-frame ones; the method was immunoSEQ multiplex PCR. The sample lists approximately 160,000 clones, about 88% occurring once. Sequences were derived from PBMCs, sampled at disease progression, from a patient treated with ibrutinib. Source of these receptors: a human donor with chronic lymphocytic leukemia. Both conserved end residues are part of each CDR3. The D gene is left open where the match is weak. Clone sizes are given selectively: once, few, many, or a class where the clone is expanded.

TGTGCCAGCAGCTTGGGAGGGGCCCACTACGAGCAGTACTTC CASSLGGAHYEQYF - TRBJ2-7 TRBV5-6 -
TGTGCCACCAGCAGACCCGGGTCCCGATCCTACGAGCAGTACTTC CATSRPGSRSYEQYF - TRBJ2-7 TRBV15 -
TGTGCCAGCAGTTTAGACTCCCCCCCTGGCTACACCTTC CASSLDSPPGYTF - TRBJ1-2 TRBV28 -
TGTGCCAGCACCTTTTTAACAGGGGGGTCCGGGGAGCTGTTTTTT CASTFLTGGSGELFF - TRBJ2-2 TRBV2 TRBD1
TGCGCCAGCAGCTTGGCCGTTTCAGTAGCGGGAGCGAGCGAGCAGTACTTC CASSLAVSVAGASEQYF - TRBJ2-7 TRBV5-1 TRBD2
TGTGCCAGCAGCTTGGCAAGTCAGCCCCAGCATTTT CASSLASQPQHF few TRBJ1-5 TRBV5-8 -
TGTGCCAGCAGACTAGGGGGGATCAGGGCTGAAGCTTTCTTT CASRLGGIRAEAFF - TRBJ1-1 TRBV5-6 -
TGTGCCAGCAGCCTGGCAGGGGGACTAGCGAAAAGGACAGATACGCAGTATTTT CASSLAGGLAKRTDTQYF - TRBJ2-3 TRBV5-6 TRBD2
TGTGCCAGCAGTGAAACTGAGGAGTACGAGCAGTACTTC CASSETEEYEQYF few TRBJ2-7 TRBV2 -
TGCAGCGCAATATTCGCGCCCGGGGCCCTCTACGAGCAGTACTTC CSAIFAPGALYEQYF - TRBJ2-7 TRBV29-1 -
TGTGCCACCTATCGGACAGCCTACGAGCAGTACTTC CATYRTAYEQYF - TRBJ2-7 TRBV6-1 -
TGCGCCAGCAGCCGATCAGGGGAGGGGGGCTACACCTTC CASSRSGEGGYTF - TRBJ1-2 TRBV4-1 -
TGTGCCACCACGCCCCAACGGACTACCCTTGGGGACTACACCTTC CATTPQRTTLGDYTF - TRBJ1-2 TRBV27 -
TGTGCCAGCAGTTTAGGGTTACGACGTTACGGACAGGCCCGTCGGAAGCAGTACTTC CASSLGLRRYGQARRKQYF - TRBJ2-7 TRBV28 TRBD1
TGTGCCAGCAGCTTGTCTAGCGGGAGGCCCTACGAGCAGTACTTC CASSLSSGRPYEQYF - TRBJ2-7 TRBV11-2 TRBD2
TGTGCCAGCAGCTTTAGCGGGATTGCAGAGACCCAGTACTTC CASSFSGIAETQYF - TRBJ2-5 TRBV11-2 TRBD2
TGTGCCAGCACCTCCCCAGCGGTGTCAACCTACGAGCAGTACTTC CASTSPAVSTYEQYF - TRBJ2-7 TRBV7-2 -
TGTGCCAGCAGCTCCCGACTAGCGGGAGCGGTAACAGATACGCAGTATTTT CASSSRLAGAVTDTQYF - TRBJ2-3 TRBV7-9 TRBD2
TGCGCCAGCAGCTGGACAGGGGGCTCTAATGAAAAACTGTTTTTT CASSWTGGSNEKLFF - TRBJ1-4 TRBV5-1 TRBD1
TGTGCCAGCAGCTTATCACCCGAGGGACAATCCTACGAGCAGTACTTC CASSLSPEGQSYEQYF - TRBJ2-7 TRBV7-6 -
TGTGCCAGCAGCTCTACTAAGGGGGCCTTCAGTCAGCCCCAGCATTTT CASSSTKGAFSQPQHF - TRBJ1-5 TRBV5-6 TRBD1
TGTGCCAGCAGCTCTCGGGCCGAACGAAACACTGAAGCTTTCTTT CASSSRAERNTEAFF - TRBJ1-1 TRBV21-1 -
TGTGCCAGCACTAACACACCTAACACTGAAGCTTTCTTT CASTNTPNTEAFF - TRBJ1-1 TRBV6-5 -
TGTGCCAGCAGCTTAGTTGGGGGAGGGCCTTACTACAATGAGCAGTTCTTC CASSLVGGGPYYNEQFF - TRBJ2-1 TRBV13 TRBD2
TGTGCCAGCAGCCAAGGATCAGCTACCGGGATAGATACGCAGTATTTT CASSQGSATGIDTQYF - TRBJ2-3 TRBV14 -
TGTGCCAGCAGCTTGCATAGGGGGTATTTGGACACTGAAGCTTTCTTT CASSLHRGYLDTEAFF - TRBJ1-1 TRBV5-6 -
TGTGCCAGCAGCCGTGACAGGGACAGCCAGCCCCAGCATTTT CASSRDRDSQPQHF few TRBJ1-5 TRBV7-2 TRBD1
TGCGCCAGCAGCTTGGCCTTGGGGGCGAGCACTGAAGCTTTCTTT CASSLALGASTEAFF - TRBJ1-1 TRBV5-1 -
TGCGCCAGCAGTATAGGTGGGACAGGGAGCACTGAAGCTTTCTTT CASSIGGTGSTEAFF - TRBJ1-1 TRBV10-1 TRBD1
TGTGCCATCAGTGAGTCGGGGGGGCGAGCGAACTTTCAGCCCCAGCATTTT CAISESGGRANFQPQHF - TRBJ1-5 TRBV10-3 -
TGTGCCAGCAGCTTATTCGGTCCGACCTCCTACGAGCAGTACTTC CASSLFGPTSYEQYF few TRBJ2-7 TRBV11-2 -
TGTGCCAGCAGTTTAGACAGGGAGGGCTATGGCTACACCTTC CASSLDREGYGYTF - TRBJ1-2 TRBV27 TRBD1
TGTGCCAGCAGCTTTGACAGAACCTATGAAAAACTGTTTTTT CASSFDRTYEKLFF - TRBJ1-4 TRBV5-6 -
TGTGCCAGCAGCTTTACAGGGCGTAATCAGCCCCAGCATTTT CASSFTGRNQPQHF - TRBJ1-5 TRBV5-6 -
TGTGCCAGCAGCTTGAGGCCCCTCGGGAATGAGCAGTTCTTC CASSLRPLGNEQFF - TRBJ2-1 TRBV5-4 -
TGTGCCAGCAGCGCCGCCGGGACAGGGTATACCTACGAGCAGTACTTC CASSAAGTGYTYEQYF - TRBJ2-7 TRBV11-2 TRBD1
TGTGCCACCAGCAGAGATGCGGTTACCACAGATACGCAGTATTTT CATSRDAVTTDTQYF - TRBJ2-3 TRBV15 -
TGTGCCAGCAGCGAATACAGGGGTATGAACACTGAAGCTTTCTTT CASSEYRGMNTEAFF few TRBJ1-1 TRBV9 TRBD1
TGTGCTAGTGGTTTGACAACCGGGACAGGGGCCTACAATGAGCAGTTCTTC CASGLTTGTGAYNEQFF - TRBJ2-1 TRBV12-5 TRBD1
TGTGCCAGCAGTTCCGGACTAGCGGGGGCCTACACAGATACGCAGTATTTT CASSSGLAGAYTDTQYF - TRBJ2-3 TRBV27 TRBD2
TGTGCCAGCGGATTATCCGGGACACCGAACACTGAAGCTTTCTTT CASGLSGTPNTEAFF - TRBJ1-1 TRBV28 -
TGTGCCAGTACTATGGGGGGGGCTGGTGGAAACACCATATATTTT CASTMGGAGGNTIYF once TRBJ1-3 TRBV19 -
TGTGCCAGCAGCGGGCAGCGGGATAGCTACGAGCAGTACTTC CASSGQRDSYEQYF - TRBJ2-7 TRBV4-2 TRBD2
TGTGCCTGGATGCGACTGACAGGGTCGGACTATGGCTACACCTTC CAWMRLTGSDYGYTF once TRBJ1-2 TRBV30 TRBD1
TGTGCCAGCAGCCCATTCGCGGAAACGGAAAAACTGTTTTTT CASSPFAETEKLFF - TRBJ1-4 TRBV7-8 -
TGCGCCAGCAGCTTGGCCGGTTCTAGCGGGAGGTACGAGCAGTACTTC CASSLAGSSGRYEQYF - TRBJ2-7 TRBV5-1 TRBD2
TGTGCCAGCTCCAAAACAGCGAACACTGAAGCTTTCTTT CASSKTANTEAFF - TRBJ1-1 TRBV5-4 -
TGTGCCAGCAGCCACGGCCGGCTAGCGGGCTCCGCGCAGTATTTT CASSHGRLAGSAQYF once TRBJ2-3 TRBV6-5 TRBD2
TGTGCCAGCAGTGAAACAGGGGGTATTGGAAATCAGCCCCAGCATTTT CASSETGGIGNQPQHF once TRBJ1-5 TRBV2 TRBD1
TGTGCCAGCAGTTCAATCAATCAGCCCCAGCATTTT CASSSINQPQHF once TRBJ1-5 TRBV28 -
TGTGCCAGCAGCCAAGCCCAGGGACAGGTCATGAGCTATGGCTACACCTTC CASSQAQGQVMSYGYTF - TRBJ1-2 TRBV4-2 TRBD1
TGTGCCAGCAGCTTAGGCACTCGAGAGACCCAGTACTTC CASSLGTRETQYF - TRBJ2-5 TRBV7-9 -